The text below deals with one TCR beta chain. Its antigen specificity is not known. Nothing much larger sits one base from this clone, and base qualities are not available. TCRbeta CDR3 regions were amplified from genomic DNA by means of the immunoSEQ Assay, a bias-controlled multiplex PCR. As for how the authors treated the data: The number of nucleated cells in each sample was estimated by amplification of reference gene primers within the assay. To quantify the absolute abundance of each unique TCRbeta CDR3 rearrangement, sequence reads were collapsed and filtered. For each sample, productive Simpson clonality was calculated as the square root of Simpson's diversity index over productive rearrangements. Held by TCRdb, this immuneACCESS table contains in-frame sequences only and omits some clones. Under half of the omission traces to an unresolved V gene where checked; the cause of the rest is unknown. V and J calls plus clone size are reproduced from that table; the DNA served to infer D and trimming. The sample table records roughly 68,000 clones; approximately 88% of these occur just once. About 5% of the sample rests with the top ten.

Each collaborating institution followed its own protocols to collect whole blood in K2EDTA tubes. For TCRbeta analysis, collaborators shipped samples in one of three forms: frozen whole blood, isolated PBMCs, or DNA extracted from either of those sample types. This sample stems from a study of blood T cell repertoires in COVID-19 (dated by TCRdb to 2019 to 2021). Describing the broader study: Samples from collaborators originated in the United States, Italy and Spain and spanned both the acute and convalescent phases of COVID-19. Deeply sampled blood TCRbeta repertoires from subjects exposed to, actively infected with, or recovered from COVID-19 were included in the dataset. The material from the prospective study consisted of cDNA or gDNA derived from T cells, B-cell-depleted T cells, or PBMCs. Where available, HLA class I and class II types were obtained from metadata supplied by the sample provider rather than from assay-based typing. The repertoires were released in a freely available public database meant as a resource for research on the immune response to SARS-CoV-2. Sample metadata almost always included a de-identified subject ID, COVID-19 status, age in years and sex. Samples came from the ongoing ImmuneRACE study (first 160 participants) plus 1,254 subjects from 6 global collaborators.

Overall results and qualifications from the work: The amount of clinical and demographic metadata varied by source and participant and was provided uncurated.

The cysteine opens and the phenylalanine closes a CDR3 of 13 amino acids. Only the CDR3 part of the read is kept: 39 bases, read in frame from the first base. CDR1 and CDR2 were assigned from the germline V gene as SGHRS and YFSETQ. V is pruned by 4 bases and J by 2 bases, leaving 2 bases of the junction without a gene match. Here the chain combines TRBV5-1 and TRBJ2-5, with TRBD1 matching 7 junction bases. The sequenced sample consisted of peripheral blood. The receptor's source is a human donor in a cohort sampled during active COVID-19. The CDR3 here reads CASSRGQQETQYF. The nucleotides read TGCGCCAGCAGCCGGGGACAGCAAGAGACCCAGTACTTC.